This T cell receptor (beta chain) was captured in a study of OX40 agonist ivuxolimab in advanced cancers. The study, taken as a whole, reports: At 0.1 to 3.0 mg/kg and by week 6, CD4+ and CD8+ T cells in the blood had expanded clonally.

For this clone: Its antigen is unknown.

Blood draws occurred at baseline, cycle 4 day 1, and cycle 7 day 1. Germline lookup yields CDR1 KGHSH and CDR2 LQKENI. The CDR3 is made up of 14 amino acids. V was shortened by 0 bases and J by 5 bases, with 7 bases between the two germline ends. The method was immunoSEQ multiplex PCR; TCRdb's version includes in-frame clones alone and lacks a portion of them. The repertoire holds 53,000 or so clones, with 70% to 90% as singletons. The sample was CD4+ or CD8+ T cells sorted from blood, taken in a trial of the OX40 agonist ivuxolimab. The chain has TRBV18 and TRBJ2-2, with D unclear. The TCR comes from an adult with an advanced solid tumor such as melanoma, head and neck, liver or kidney cancer. Here the CDR3 reads CASSPPLGTGELFF. The CDR3 bases are TGTGCCAGCTCACCACCGTTAGGGACCGGGGAGCTGTTTTTT. Together with reference TRBV18 and TRBJ2-2, the CDR3 gives the full variable domain: NAGVMQNPRHLVRRRGQEARLRCSPMKGHSHVYWYRQLPEEGLKFMVYLQKENIIDESGMPKERFSAEFPKEGPSILRIQQVVRGDSAAYFCASSPPLGTGELFFGEGSRLTVL.